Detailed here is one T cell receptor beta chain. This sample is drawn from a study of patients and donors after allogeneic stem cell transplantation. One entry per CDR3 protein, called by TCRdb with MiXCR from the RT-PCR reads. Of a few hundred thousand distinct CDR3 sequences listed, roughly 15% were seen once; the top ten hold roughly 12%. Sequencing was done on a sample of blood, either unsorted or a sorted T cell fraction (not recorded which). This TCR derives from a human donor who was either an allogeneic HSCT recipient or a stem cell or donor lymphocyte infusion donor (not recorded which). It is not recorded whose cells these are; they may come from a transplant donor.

CDR3 nucleotides: TGTGCCAGCAGCTTTGAGGGATCCTCCTACGAGCAGTACTTC. It specifies CASSFEGSSYEQYF. V is TRBV11-1 and J is TRBJ2-7; D is possibly TRBD2 (5 bases). The CDR3 is 14 residues long. V shed 3 bases and J shed 0 bases, with 9 bases lying between them. Germline loops: CDR1 SGHAT, CDR2 FQDESV (reference sequence).